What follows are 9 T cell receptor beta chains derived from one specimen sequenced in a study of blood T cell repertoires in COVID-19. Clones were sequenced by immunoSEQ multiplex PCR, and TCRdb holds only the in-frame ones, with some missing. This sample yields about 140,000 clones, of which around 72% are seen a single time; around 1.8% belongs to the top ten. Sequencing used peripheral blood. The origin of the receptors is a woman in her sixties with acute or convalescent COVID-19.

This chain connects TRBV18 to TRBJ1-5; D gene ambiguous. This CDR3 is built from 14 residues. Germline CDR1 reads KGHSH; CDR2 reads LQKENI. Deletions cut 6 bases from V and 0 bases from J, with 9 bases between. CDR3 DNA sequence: TGTGCCAGCTCTCCCCAACTTAGCAATCAGCCCCAGCATTTT. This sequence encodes CASSPQLSNQPQHF. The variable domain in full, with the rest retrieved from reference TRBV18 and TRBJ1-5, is NAGVMQNPRHLVRRRGQEARLRCSPMKGHSHVYWYRQLPEEGLKFMVYLQKENIIDESGMPKERFSAEFPKEGPSILRIQQVVRGDSAAYFCASSPQLSNQPQHFGDGTRLSIL.

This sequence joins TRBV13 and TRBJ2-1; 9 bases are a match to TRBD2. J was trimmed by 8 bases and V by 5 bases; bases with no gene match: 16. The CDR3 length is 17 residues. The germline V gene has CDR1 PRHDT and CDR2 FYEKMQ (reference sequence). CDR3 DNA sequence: TGTGCCAGCAGCCAGAGGGGTTGGCGGGAGGGGGACGATGAGCAGTTCTTC. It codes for CASSQRGWREGDDEQFF.

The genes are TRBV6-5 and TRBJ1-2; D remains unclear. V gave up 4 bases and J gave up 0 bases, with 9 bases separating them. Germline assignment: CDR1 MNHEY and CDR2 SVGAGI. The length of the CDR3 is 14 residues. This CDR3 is CASSLAFSNYGYTF. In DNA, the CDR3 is TGTGCCAGCAGTTTGGCCTTCTCTAACTATGGCTACACCTTC.

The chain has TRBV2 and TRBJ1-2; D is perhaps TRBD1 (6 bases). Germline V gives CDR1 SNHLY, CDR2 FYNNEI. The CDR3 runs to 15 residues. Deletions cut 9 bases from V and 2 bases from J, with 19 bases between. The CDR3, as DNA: TGTGCCAGAAGGACAGCCGTTTCGCCAAACTATGGCTACACCTTC. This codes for CARRTAVSPNYGYTF. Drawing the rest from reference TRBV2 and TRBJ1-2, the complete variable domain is EPEVTQTPSHQVTQMGQEVILRCVPISNHLYFYWYRQILGQKVEFLVSFYNNEISEKSEIFDDQFSVERPDGSNFTLKIRSTKLEDSAMYFCARRTAVSPNYGYTFGSGTRLTVV.

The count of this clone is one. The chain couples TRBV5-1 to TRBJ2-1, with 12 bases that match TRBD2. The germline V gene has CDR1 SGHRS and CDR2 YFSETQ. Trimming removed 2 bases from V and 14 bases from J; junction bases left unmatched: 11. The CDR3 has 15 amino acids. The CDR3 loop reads CASSFLAGGPEREFF. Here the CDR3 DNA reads TGCGCCAGCAGCTTTCTAGCGGGAGGGCCGGAGAGGGAGTTCTTC.

The CDR3 nucleotides read TGTGCCAGCAGCCCCTACTTGGGCCCAAGGGATACGCAGTATTTT. This codes for CASSPYLGPRDTQYF. The chain employs TRBV11-2 and TRBJ2-3; D remains ambiguous. V gave up 5 bases and J gave up 6 bases, with 18 bases separating them. The CDR3 has 15 amino acids. Looked up from germline, CDR1 is SGHAT and CDR2 is FQNNGV. Combining the CDR3 with reference TRBV11-2 and TRBJ2-3 gives the whole variable domain EAGVAQSPRYKIIEKRQSVAFWCNPISGHATLYWYQQILGQGPKLLIQFQNNGVVDDSQLPKDRFSAERLKGVDSTLKIQPAKLEDSAVYLCASSPYLGPRDTQYFGPGTRLTVL.

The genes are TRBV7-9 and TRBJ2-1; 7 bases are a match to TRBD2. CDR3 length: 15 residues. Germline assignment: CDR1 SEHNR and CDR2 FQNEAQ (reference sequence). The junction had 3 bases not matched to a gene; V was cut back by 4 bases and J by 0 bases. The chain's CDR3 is CASSSGRSSYNEQFF. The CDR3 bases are TGTGCCAGCAGCTCCGGGAGGTCCTCCTACAATGAGCAGTTCTTC.

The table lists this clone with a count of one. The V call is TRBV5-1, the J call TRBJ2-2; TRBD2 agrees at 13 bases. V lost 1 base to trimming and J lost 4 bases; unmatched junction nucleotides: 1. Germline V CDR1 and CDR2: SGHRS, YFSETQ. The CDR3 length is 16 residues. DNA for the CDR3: TGCGCCAGCAGCTTGCGGACTAGCGGGGGCACCGGGGAGCTGTTTTTT. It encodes CASSLRTSGGTGELFF.

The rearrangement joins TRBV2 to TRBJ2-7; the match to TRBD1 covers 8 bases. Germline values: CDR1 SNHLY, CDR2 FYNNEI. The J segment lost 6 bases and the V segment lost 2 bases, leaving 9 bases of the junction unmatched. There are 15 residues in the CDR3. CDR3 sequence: CASSESPGGAVEQYF. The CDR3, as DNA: TGTGCCAGCAGTGAATCCCCAGGGGGCGCGGTCGAGCAGTACTTC.